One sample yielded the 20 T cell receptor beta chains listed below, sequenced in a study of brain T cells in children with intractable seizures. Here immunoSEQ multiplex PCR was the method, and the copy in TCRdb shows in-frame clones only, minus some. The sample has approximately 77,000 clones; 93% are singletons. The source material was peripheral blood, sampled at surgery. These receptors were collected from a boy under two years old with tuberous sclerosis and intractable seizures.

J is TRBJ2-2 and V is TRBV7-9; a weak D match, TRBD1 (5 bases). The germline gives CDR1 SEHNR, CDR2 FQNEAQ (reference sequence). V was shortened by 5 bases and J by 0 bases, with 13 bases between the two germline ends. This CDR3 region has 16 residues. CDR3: CASSNRQTSNTGELFF. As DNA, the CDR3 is TGTGCCAGCAGCAACCGACAGACTTCGAACACCGGGGAGCTGTTTTTT.

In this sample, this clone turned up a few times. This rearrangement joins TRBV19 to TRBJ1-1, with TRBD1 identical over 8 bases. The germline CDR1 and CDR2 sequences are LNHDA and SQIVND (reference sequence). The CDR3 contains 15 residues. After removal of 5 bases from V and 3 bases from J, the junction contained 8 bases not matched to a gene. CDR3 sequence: CASSDLTGDYTEAFF. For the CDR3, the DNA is TGTGCCAGTAGTGATCTGACAGGGGATTACACTGAAGCTTTCTTT.

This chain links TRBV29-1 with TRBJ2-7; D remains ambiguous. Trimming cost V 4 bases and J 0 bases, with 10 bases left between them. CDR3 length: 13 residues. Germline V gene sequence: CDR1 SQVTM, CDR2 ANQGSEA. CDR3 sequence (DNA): TGCAGCGTTGTAAGTGGAGACTCCTACGAGCAGTACTTC. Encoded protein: CSVVSGDSYEQYF.

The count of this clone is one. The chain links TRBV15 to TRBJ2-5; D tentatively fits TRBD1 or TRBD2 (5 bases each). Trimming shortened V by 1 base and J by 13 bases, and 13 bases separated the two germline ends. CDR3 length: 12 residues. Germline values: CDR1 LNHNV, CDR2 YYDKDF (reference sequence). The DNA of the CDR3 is TGTGCCACCAGCAGAGGGCCCGAGGGGCGGTACTTC. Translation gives CATSRGPEGRYF.

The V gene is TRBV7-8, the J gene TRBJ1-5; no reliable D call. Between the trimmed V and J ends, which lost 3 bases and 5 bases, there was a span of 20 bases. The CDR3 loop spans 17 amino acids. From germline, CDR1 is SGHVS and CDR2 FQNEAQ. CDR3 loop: CASSLDRWRGRDQPQHF. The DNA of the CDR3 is TGTGCCAGCAGCTTGGACCGATGGAGAGGGAGGGATCAGCCCCAGCATTTT.

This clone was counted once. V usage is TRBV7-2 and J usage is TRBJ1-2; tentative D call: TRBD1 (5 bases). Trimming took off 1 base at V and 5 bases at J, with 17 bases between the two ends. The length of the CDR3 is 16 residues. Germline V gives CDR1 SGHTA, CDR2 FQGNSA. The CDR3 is CASSLGPAGRGYGYTF. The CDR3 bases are TGTGCCAGCAGCTTAGGCCCGGCGGGGCGGGGGTATGGCTACACCTTC.

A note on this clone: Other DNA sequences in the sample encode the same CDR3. CDR3 residues: CASSLGGDGETQYF. CDR3 sequence (DNA): TGTGCCAGCAGCTTGGGCGGGGACGGAGAGACCCAGTACTTC. The chain uses TRBV5-4 and TRBJ2-5; D might be TRBD2 (6 bases). This CDR3 is 14 amino acids long. The V gene's germline CDR1 is SGHNT and CDR2 YYREEE (reference sequence). The V gene lost 0 bases and the J gene lost 4 bases, with 10 bases spanning the gap.

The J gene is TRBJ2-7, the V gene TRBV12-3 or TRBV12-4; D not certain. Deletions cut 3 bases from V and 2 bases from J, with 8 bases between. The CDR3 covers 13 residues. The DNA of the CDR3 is TGTGCCAGCAGTTTCACCAGAACCTACGAGCAGTACTTC. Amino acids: CASSFTRTYEQYF.

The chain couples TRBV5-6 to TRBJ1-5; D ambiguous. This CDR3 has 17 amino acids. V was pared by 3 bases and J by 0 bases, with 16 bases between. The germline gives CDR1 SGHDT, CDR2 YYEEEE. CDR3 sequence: CASSSRDTLYSNQPQHF. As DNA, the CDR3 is TGTGCCAGCAGCTCAAGGGATACCCTTTATAGCAATCAGCCCCAGCATTTT. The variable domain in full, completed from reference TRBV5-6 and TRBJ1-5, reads DAGVTQSPTHLIKTRGQQVTLRCSPKSGHDTVSWYQQALGQGPQFIFQYYEEEERQRGNFPDRFSGHQFPNYSSELNVNALLLGDSALYLCASSSRDTLYSNQPQHFGDGTRLSIL.

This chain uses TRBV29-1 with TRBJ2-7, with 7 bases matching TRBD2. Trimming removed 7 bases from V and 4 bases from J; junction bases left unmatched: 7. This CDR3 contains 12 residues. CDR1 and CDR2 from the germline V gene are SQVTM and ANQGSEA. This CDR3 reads CSGGPGGYEQYF. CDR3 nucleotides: TGCAGCGGTGGACCCGGGGGGTACGAGCAGTACTTC.

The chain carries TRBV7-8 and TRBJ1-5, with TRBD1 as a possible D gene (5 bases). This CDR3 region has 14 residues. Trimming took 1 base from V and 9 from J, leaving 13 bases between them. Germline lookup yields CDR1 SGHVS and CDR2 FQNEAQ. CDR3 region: CASSLGGGLGPQHF. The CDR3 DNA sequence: TGTGCCAGCAGCTTAGGGGGGGGTCTAGGGCCCCAGCATTTT.

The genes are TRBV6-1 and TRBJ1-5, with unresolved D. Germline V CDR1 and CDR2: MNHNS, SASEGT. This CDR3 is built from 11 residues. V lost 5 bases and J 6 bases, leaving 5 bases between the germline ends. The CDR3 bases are TGTGCCAGCAGTTTTGGTCAGCCCCAGCATTTT. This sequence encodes CASSFGQPQHF.

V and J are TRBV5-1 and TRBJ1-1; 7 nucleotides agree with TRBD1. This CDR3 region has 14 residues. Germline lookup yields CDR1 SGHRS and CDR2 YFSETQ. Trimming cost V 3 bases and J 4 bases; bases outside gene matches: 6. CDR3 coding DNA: TGCGCCAGCAGCTCCCGGACAGGCGTCACTGAAGCTTTCTTT. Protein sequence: CASSSRTGVTEAFF.

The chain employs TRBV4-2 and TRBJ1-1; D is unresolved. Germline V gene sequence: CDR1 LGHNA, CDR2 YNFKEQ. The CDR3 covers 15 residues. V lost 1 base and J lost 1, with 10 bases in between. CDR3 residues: CASSQAGRRNTEAFF. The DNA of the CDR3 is TGTGCCAGCAGCCAAGCCGGACGGAGGAACACTGAAGCTTTCTTT.

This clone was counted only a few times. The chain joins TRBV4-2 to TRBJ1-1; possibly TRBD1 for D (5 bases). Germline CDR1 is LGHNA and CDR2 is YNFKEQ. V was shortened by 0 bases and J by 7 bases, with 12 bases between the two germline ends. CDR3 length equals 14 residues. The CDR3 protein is CASSQEAGGNEAFF. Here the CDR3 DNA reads TGTGCCAGCAGCCAAGAAGCCGGGGGAAATGAAGCTTTCTTT.

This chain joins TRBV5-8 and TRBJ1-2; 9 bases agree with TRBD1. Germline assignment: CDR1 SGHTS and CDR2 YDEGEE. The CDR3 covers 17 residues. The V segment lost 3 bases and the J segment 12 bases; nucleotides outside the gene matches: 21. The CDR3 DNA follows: TGTGCCAGCAGCTCCCGGGTTCCGGGGACAGGGACTTTGGATGACACCTTC. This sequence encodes CASSSRVPGTGTLDDTF.

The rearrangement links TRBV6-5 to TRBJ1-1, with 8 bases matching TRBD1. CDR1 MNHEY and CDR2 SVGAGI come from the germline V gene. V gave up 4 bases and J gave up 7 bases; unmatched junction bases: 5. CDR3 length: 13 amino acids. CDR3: CASSLTGVGEAFF. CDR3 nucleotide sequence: TGTGCCAGCAGTTTGACAGGGGTGGGTGAAGCTTTCTTT.

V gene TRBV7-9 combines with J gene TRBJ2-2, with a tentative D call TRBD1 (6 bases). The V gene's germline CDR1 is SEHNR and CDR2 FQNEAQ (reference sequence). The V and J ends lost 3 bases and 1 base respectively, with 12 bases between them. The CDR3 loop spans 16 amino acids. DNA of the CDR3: TGTGCCAGCAGCTTCGGATGGGGGCGGAACACCGGGGAGCTGTTTTTT. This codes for CASSFGWGRNTGELFF.

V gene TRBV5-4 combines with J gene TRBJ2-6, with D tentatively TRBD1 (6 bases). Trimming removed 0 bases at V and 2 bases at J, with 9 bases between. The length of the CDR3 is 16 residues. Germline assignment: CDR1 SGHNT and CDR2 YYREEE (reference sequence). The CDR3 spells CASSLAKGAGANVLTF. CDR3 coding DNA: TGTGCCAGCAGCTTGGCTAAGGGGGCTGGGGCCAACGTCCTGACTTTC.

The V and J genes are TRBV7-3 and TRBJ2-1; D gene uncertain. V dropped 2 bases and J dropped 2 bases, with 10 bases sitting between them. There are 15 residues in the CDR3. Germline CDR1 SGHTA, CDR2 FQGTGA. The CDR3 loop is CASSLYADPYNEQFF. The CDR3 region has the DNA TGTGCCAGCAGCTTATACGCAGACCCCTACAATGAGCAGTTCTTC.